These 8 T cell receptor beta chains came from one sample sequenced in a study of T-cell reconstitution after alpha-beta-depleted transplantation in children (dated by TCRdb to 2015 to 2016). Receptor libraries were prepared by PCR. Instrument used: Illumina HiSeq 2500. TCR libraries were prepared with molecular barcoding, using unique molecular identifiers to normalize TCRbeta repertoire quantification. TCRdb reprocessing: public reads trimmed at Q25 with fastp, clones called with MiXCR, in-frame beta chains kept. CDR3 protein sequences are deduplicated, and each keeps its most common genes and DNA. In all, the sample holds some 250,000 distinct CDR3 sequences, and about 12% of those were seen once. Around 3% of the sample is in the top ten clones. Material: PBMCs from the stem cell graft donor, obtained from the stem cell graft. The receptors were sampled from a human donor who donated a stem cell graft to a child with acute lymphoblastic leukemia.

The chain carries TRBV9 and TRBJ1-6; no definite D call. This CDR3 is 14 amino acids long. The germline gives CDR1 SGDLS, CDR2 YYNGEE. Trimming left V 0 bases short and J 10 bases short, with 11 bases between. This CDR3 reads CASSVGSGSSPLHF. In DNA form, the CDR3 reads TGTGCCAGCAGCGTAGGATCGGGATCCTCACCCCTCCACTTT.

In this sample, this clonotype turned up many times. The chain is built from TRBV5-1 and TRBJ2-6, with unresolved D. V dropped 0 bases and J dropped 2 bases, with 3 bases sitting between them. The CDR3 totals 14 residues. Looked up from germline, CDR1 is SGHRS and CDR2 is YFSETQ. The CDR3 sequence: CASSLDAGANVLTF. In nucleotides, the CDR3 is TGCGCCAGCAGCTTGGACGCTGGGGCCAACGTCCTGACTTTC.

This clonotype was detected ten times or more. CDR3 loop: CASRSNSNQPQHF. The CDR3 region has the DNA TGTGCCAGCAGATCAAATAGCAATCAGCCCCAGCATTTT. The chain carries TRBV12-3 or TRBV12-4 and TRBJ1-5, with D hard to call. The CDR3 consists of 13 residues. Trimming stripped 6 bases from V and 0 bases from J, with 6 bases between.

With respect to this clonotype: Since a much larger clone is just one base distant, this may be a read error. The rearrangement uses TRBV29-1 and TRBJ2-5; a weak D match, TRBD1 (6 bases). The germline V gene has CDR1 SQVTM and CDR2 ANQGSEA. The V gene lost 7 bases and the J gene lost 5 bases, with 14 bases spanning the gap. The CDR3 totals 12 residues. The CDR3 loop reads CSGLPGEETQYF. The CDR3 DNA follows: TGCAGCGGTTTACCAGGGGAGGAGACCCAGTACTTC. Full variable domain (rest looked up from reference TRBV29-1 and TRBJ2-5): SAVISQKPSRDICQRGTSLTIQCQVDSQVTMMFWYRQQPGQSLTLIATANQGSEATYESGFVIDKFPISRPNLTFSTLTVSNMSPEDSSIYLCSGLPGEETQYFGPGTRLLVL.

This clonotype appeared a few times. The chain employs TRBV4-1 and TRBJ1-1, with TRBD1 as a possible D gene (5 bases). Germline CDR1 is MGHRA and CDR2 is YSYEKL. This CDR3 region has 16 residues. The V and J ends lost 0 bases and 3 bases respectively, with 14 bases between them. The CDR3 DNA reads as TGCGCCAGCAGCCAAGAGGCAGGGCGGAGCGACACTGAAGCTTTCTTT. Translating it yields CASSQEAGRSDTEAFF.

The sample holds many counts of this clonotype. The chain joins TRBV7-9 to TRBJ2-2; 7 nucleotides agree with TRBD1. From germline, CDR1 is SEHNR and CDR2 FQNEAQ (reference sequence). After removal of 6 bases from V and 6 bases from J, the junction contained 16 bases not matched to a gene. CDR3 length equals 17 residues. Here the CDR3 reads CASRRPLTGEWSGELFF. The CDR3 nucleotides are TGTGCCAGCAGACGACCCCTTACAGGGGAGTGGTCCGGGGAGCTGTTTTTT.

To note about this clonotype: Compared with germline, one end of the junction differs, possibly owing to a read error. The gene calls are TRBV14 and TRBJ2-1, with D unclear. CDR1 and CDR2 from the germline V gene are SGHDN and FVKESK. The CDR3 totals 15 residues. The DNA for the CDR3 is TGTTCCAGCAGCCATAGGACCTACTATTGGGATGAGCAGTTCTTC. Protein: CSSSHRTYYWDEQFF.

This clonotype was seen a handful of times. The chain couples TRBV29-1 to TRBJ2-6, with TRBD2 as a possible D gene (6 bases). V was shortened by 6 bases and J by 4 bases, with 19 bases between the two germline ends. CDR3 length: 16 residues. Germline V gene sequence: CDR1 SQVTM, CDR2 ANQGSEA. The CDR3 here is CSVSQGWAGGANVLTF. Written as DNA, the CDR3 is TGCAGCGTGTCCCAAGGTTGGGCGGGGGGGGCCAACGTCCTGACTTTC. Full variable domain (missing parts from reference TRBV29-1 and TRBJ2-6): SAVISQKPSRDICQRGTSLTIQCQVDSQVTMMFWYRQQPGQSLTLIATANQGSEATYESGFVIDKFPISRPNLTFSTLTVSNMSPEDSSIYLCSVSQGWAGGANVLTFGAGSRLTVL.